These 24 T cell receptor beta chains originate from one sample sequenced in a study of control samples from healthy donors and cancer patients. The assay was immunoSEQ multiplex PCR, and TCRdb's table has in-frame clones only and misses some. In the table there are about 130,000 clones, around 93% of which are singletons. The sample taken for sequencing was blood. These receptors were obtained from a man aged 18-30 years in good health.

This chain uses TRBV4-1 with TRBJ2-3; D not resolved. The CDR3 extends over 13 amino acids. In germline, CDR1 is MGHRA, CDR2 YSYEKL. V was pared by 1 base and J by 6 bases, with 8 bases between. The CDR3: CASSQAFVDTQYF. In nucleotides, the CDR3 is TGCGCCAGCAGCCAAGCGTTCGTGGATACGCAGTATTTT.

The chain couples TRBV15 to TRBJ1-1; 7 nucleotides match TRBD1. The CDR3 runs 14 residues. The germline gives CDR1 LNHNV, CDR2 YYDKDF (reference sequence). V was pared by 11 bases and J by 0 bases, with 9 bases of the junction left unmatched. CDR3 loop: CASSIRGVNTEAFF. The CDR3 DNA sequence: TGTGCCTCCTCCATCAGGGGGGTGAACACTGAAGCTTTCTTT.

The chain employs TRBV30 and TRBJ2-7; a weak D match, TRBD2 (6 bases). V was clipped by 5 bases and J by 0 bases, with 14 bases between them. The CDR3 length is 14 residues. Germline V gives CDR1 GTSNPN, CDR2 SVGIG (reference sequence). CDR3 in amino acids: CAWGYGGASYEQYF. In DNA form, the CDR3 reads TGTGCCTGGGGATACGGGGGTGCCTCCTACGAGCAGTACTTC.

The chain employs TRBV11-2 and TRBJ1-4, with 7 bases identical to TRBD1. Germline assignment: CDR1 SGHAT and CDR2 FQNNGV. This CDR3 has 13 amino acids. Trimming at V came to 4 bases and at J to 8 bases, leaving 4 bases not matched to a gene. In DNA, the CDR3 is TGTGCCAGCAGCTCCGACAGGGCAGAAAAACTGTTTTTT. The encoded protein is CASSSDRAEKLFF.

The chain uses TRBV11-2 and TRBJ1-1; D is undetermined. The CDR3 sequence is 14 residues long. The V gene lost 6 bases and the J gene lost 5 bases, with 16 bases spanning the gap. Germline V lookup: CDR1 SGHAT, CDR2 FQNNGV. This chain's CDR3 is CASSSIRVLTEAFF. The CDR3 nucleotides are TGTGCCAGCAGTTCTATCCGGGTTTTGACTGAAGCTTTCTTT.

The gene calls are TRBV7-9 and TRBJ2-4; 7 positions match TRBD2. This CDR3 comprises 16 residues. The V and J ends lost 4 bases and 1 base, in that order; junction bases with no gene match: 7. CDR1 and CDR2 (germline): SEHNR, FQNEAQ (reference sequence). This CDR3 is CASSSRLRGAKNIQYF. The DNA for the CDR3 is TGTGCCAGCAGCTCACGCCTGCGGGGGGCCAAAAACATTCAGTACTTC.

This clone was counted a few times. The chain employs TRBV6-1 and TRBJ2-3; 7 nucleotides align to TRBD1. CDR1 is MNHNS, CDR2 SASEGT, per germline. The CDR3 spans 14 residues. Germline trimming cut 1 base from V and 4 bases from J; bases unmatched to any gene: 2. Here the CDR3 DNA reads TGTGCCAGCAGTGAAGGACAGGGACCAGATACGCAGTATTTT. Translation: CASSEGQGPDTQYF.

J is TRBJ2-2 and V is TRBV30; tentative D call: TRBD1 (6 bases). The V end was cut by 1 base, the J end by 5 bases, with 8 bases between. CDR1 and CDR2 from the germline V gene are GTSNPN and SVGIG (reference sequence). This CDR3 comprises 13 residues. The CDR3 spells CAWSATGTGELFF. The CDR3 DNA is TGTGCCTGGAGTGCAACAGGGACCGGGGAGCTGTTTTTT.

The V and J genes are TRBV11-3 and TRBJ1-5; 8 positions agree with TRBD1. Looked up from germline, CDR1 is SGHNT and CDR2 is YENEEA. The CDR3 totals 15 residues. The J segment lost 6 bases and the V segment lost 5 bases, leaving 9 bases of the junction unmatched. For the CDR3, the DNA is TGTGCCAGCAGCGTCGTTCAGGGGGCAGGTCAGCCCCAGCATTTT. Its translation: CASSVVQGAGQPQHF. Complete variable domain (other parts from reference TRBV11-3 and TRBJ1-5): EAGVVQSPRYKIIEKKQPVAFWCNPISGHNTLYWYLQNLGQGPELLIRYENEEAVDDSQLPKDRFSAERLKGVDSTLKIQPAELGDSAVYLCASSVVQGAGQPQHFGDGTRLSIL.

The chain recombines TRBV9 with TRBJ1-3; maybe TRBD1 (6 bases). This CDR3 is 14 amino acids long. Trimming stripped 5 bases from V and 0 bases from J, with 9 bases between. Germline V CDR1 and CDR2: SGDLS, YYNGEE. CDR3 residues: CASSEDSSGNTIYF. CDR3 nucleotides: TGTGCCAGCAGTGAGGACAGCTCTGGAAACACCATATATTTT.

This rearrangement joins TRBV13 to TRBJ1-2; TRBD1 matches 11 bases. CDR3 length: 15 amino acids. The V gene's germline CDR1 is PRHDT and CDR2 FYEKMQ (reference sequence). Germline trimming cut 5 bases from V and 4 bases from J; bases unmatched to any gene: 6. The CDR3, as DNA: TGTGCCAGCAGCCCAAGGGACAGGGGGGGCTATGGCTACACCTTC. Protein: CASSPRDRGGYGYTF.

The chain recombines TRBV30 with TRBJ1-1, with D maybe TRBD1 (6 bases). This CDR3 region has 12 residues. The germline gives CDR1 GTSNPN, CDR2 SVGIG (reference sequence). Trimming pared 6 bases from V and 1 base from J, leaving 9 bases between. The chain's CDR3 is CACDRKNTEAFF. Here the CDR3 DNA reads TGTGCCTGCGACAGGAAGAACACTGAAGCTTTCTTT.

The chain carries TRBV6-5 and TRBJ1-4, with no clear D. The CDR3 runs 13 residues. Germline CDR1 and CDR2: MNHEY and SVGAGI. Trimming removed 5 bases at V and 6 bases at J, with 10 bases between. In nucleotides, the CDR3 is TGTGCCAGCAGTCCGTGGAGGGATGAAAAACTGTTTTTT. This codes for CASSPWRDEKLFF.

This chain links TRBV3-1 (or the pseudogene TRBV3-2) with TRBJ2-5, with no clear D. Germline values: CDR1 LGHDT, CDR2 YNNKEL (reference sequence). The V gene lost 0 bases and the J gene lost 3 bases, with 14 bases spanning the gap. The CDR3 length is 16 residues. Here the CDR3 DNA reads TGTGCCAGCAGCCAAGATAGGCAAGGGTTCAAAGAGACCCAGTACTTC. Residues: CASSQDRQGFKETQYF.

This clone was seen only a few times. The genes are TRBV27 and TRBJ2-7, with unresolved D. The CDR3 has 16 residues. V lost 2 bases and J 8 bases, leaving 22 bases between the germline ends. The germline gives CDR1 MNHEY, CDR2 SMNVEV (reference sequence). CDR3 sequence reads: CASSLIRAAQGSKQYF. DNA of the CDR3: TGTGCCAGCAGTTTAATCCGGGCCGCGCAAGGTTCAAAGCAGTACTTC.

This rearrangement joins TRBV19 to TRBJ2-1, with D perhaps being TRBD1 or TRBD2 (5 bases each). The length of the CDR3 is 14 residues. V shed 7 bases and J shed 14 bases, with 24 bases lying between them. Germline V CDR1 and CDR2: LNHDA, SQIVND (reference sequence). In DNA form, the CDR3 reads TGTGCCAGTACTCCCTCCGGGACCGATCGTAGGGAGTTCTTC. Protein product: CASTPSGTDRREFF. The full variable domain, with the rest looked up from reference TRBV19 and TRBJ2-1, is DGGITQSPKYLFRKEGQNVTLSCEQNLNHDAMYWYRQDPGQGLRLIYYSQIVNDFQKGDIAEGYSVSREKKESFPLTVTSAQKNPTAFYLCASTPSGTDRREFFGPGTRLTVL.

The V and J genes are TRBV15 and TRBJ2-5; D perhaps matches TRBD1 (6 bases). CDR1 is LNHNV, CDR2 YYDKDF, per germline (reference sequence). Trimming took off 5 bases at V and 1 base at J, with 8 bases between the two ends. The CDR3 covers 13 residues. DNA of the CDR3: TGTGCCACCAGCCGGGACATCCAAGAGACCCAGTACTTC. Amino acids: CATSRDIQETQYF.

CDR3 DNA sequence: TGTGCCAGCAGTCCAAGGGTGCCAGGGCGAGAGACCCAGTACTTC. This codes for CASSPRVPGRETQYF. V is TRBV3-1 (or the pseudogene TRBV3-2) and J is TRBJ2-5, with D maybe TRBD1 (5 bases). V was shortened by 6 bases and J by 4 bases, with 18 bases between the two germline ends. CDR1 is LGHDT and CDR2 is YNNKEL in the germline V gene (reference sequence). The CDR3 is 15 residues long.

The CDR3 DNA reads TGTGCCAGCAGCCGAGATCACAGGTACGAGCAGTACTTC. Its translation: CASSRDHRYEQYF. The chain recombines TRBV13 with TRBJ2-7; possibly TRBD1 for D (5 bases). The germline V gene encodes CDR1 PRHDT and CDR2 FYEKMQ (reference sequence). This CDR3 has 13 residues. V dropped 5 bases and J dropped 4 bases, with 12 bases sitting between them.

V is TRBV4-1 and J is TRBJ2-7, with 9 bases matching TRBD1. The CDR3 has 15 residues. Looked up from germline, CDR1 is MGHRA and CDR2 is YSYEKL. The ends lost 4 bases at V and 4 bases at J; junction bases unmatched: 8. Here the CDR3 DNA reads TGCGCCAGCAGCCTAGACGGGACAGGGACATACGAGCAGTACTTC. It encodes CASSLDGTGTYEQYF.

V usage is TRBV10-1 and J usage is TRBJ2-7; no clear D gene. V was clipped by 3 bases and J by 3 bases, with 18 bases between them. The CDR3 contains 16 residues. Germline V CDR1 and CDR2: WNHNN, SYGVQD (reference sequence). The CDR3: CASSEFTIGGIYEQYF. The CDR3 region has the DNA TGCGCCAGCAGTGAATTTACAATAGGCGGAATCTACGAGCAGTACTTC.

The rearrangement joins TRBV5-1 to TRBJ2-1, with D perhaps matching TRBD1 (5 bases). Germline V gene lookup returns CDR1 SGHRS and CDR2 YFSETQ. Trimming shortened V by 2 bases and J by 4 bases, and 13 bases separated the two germline ends. This CDR3 has 15 amino acids. For the CDR3, the DNA is TGCGCCAGCAGCTTCCAAGGGGTTAAGTACAATGAGCAGTTCTTC. This encodes CASSFQGVKYNEQFF.

The chain has TRBV5-4 and TRBJ2-7; no definite D call. Per the germline V gene, CDR1 is SGHNT and CDR2 is YYREEE (reference sequence). This CDR3 region has 14 residues. V dropped 0 bases and J dropped 3 bases, with 10 bases sitting between them. Written as DNA, the CDR3 is TGTGCCAGCAGCTTGGGGGGATCCTTCTACGAGCAGTACTTC. This gives the protein CASSLGGSFYEQYF.

The V call is TRBV18, the J call TRBJ1-5; TRBD1 agrees at 9 bases. Germline CDR1 is KGHSH and CDR2 is LQKENI. The J segment lost 5 bases and the V segment lost 3 bases, leaving 2 bases of the junction unmatched. The CDR3 is 14 residues long. Here the CDR3 reads CASSPTGGYQPQHF. The CDR3 bases are TGTGCCAGCTCACCGACAGGGGGTTATCAGCCCCAGCATTTT.